This TCR beta chain was recorded in a study of cytomegalovirus exposure and HLA in healthy donors. The CDR3 length is 19 residues. Germline CDR1 and CDR2: SGHNT and YENEEA. The ends lost 5 bases at V and 4 bases at J; junction bases unmatched: 18. Points on this clone: Its matching antigen is unknown.

Study-wide results and limits: Most TCR sequences proved rare, with some public TCRs found in many donors. The study labeled 150 to 200 TCR beta chains cytomegalovirus-associated.

Using immunoSEQ multiplex PCR, the repertoire was profiled, and TCRdb retains in-frame clones only, with some absent. The sample carries 95,000 to 150,000 clones, about 85% recorded once. The sequence came from a woman younger than 45 in good health and CMV-seronegative. V and J are TRBV11-3 and TRBJ2-3; 10 bases align to TRBD1. Input material: PBMCs. The CDR3: CASSPPRVVGQGDPDTQYF. Written as DNA, the CDR3 is TGTGCCAGCAGCCCGCCCCGGGTAGTCGGACAGGGGGACCCAGATACGCAGTATTTT.